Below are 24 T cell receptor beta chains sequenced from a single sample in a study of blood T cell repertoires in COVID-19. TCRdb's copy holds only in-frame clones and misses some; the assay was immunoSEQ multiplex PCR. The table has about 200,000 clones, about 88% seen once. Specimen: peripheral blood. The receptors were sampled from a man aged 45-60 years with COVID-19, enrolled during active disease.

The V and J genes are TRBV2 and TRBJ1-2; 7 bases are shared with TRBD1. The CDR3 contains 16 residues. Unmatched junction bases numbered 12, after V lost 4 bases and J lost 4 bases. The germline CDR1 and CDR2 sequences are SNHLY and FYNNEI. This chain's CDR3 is CASSGPGTEVSYGYTF. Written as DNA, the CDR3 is TGTGCCAGCAGTGGGCCGGGGACAGAGGTTTCCTATGGCTACACCTTC.

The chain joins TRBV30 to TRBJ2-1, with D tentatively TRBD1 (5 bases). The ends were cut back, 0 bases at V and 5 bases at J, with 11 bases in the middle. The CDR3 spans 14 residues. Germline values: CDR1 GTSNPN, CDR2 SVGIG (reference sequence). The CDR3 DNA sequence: TGTGCCTGGAGTGTGGGGCAGTATCACAATGAGCAGTTCTTC. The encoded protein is CAWSVGQYHNEQFF.

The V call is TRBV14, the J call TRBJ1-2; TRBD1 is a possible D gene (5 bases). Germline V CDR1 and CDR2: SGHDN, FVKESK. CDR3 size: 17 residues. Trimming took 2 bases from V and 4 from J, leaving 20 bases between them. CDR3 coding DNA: TGTGCCAGCAGCCAACAAGCCAGACCCAGGGATGGCTATGGCTACACCTTC. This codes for CASSQQARPRDGYGYTF. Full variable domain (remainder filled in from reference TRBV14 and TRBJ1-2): EAGVTQFPSHSVIEKGQTVTLRCDPISGHDNLYWYRRVMGKEIKFLLHFVKESKQDESGMPNNRFLAERTGGTYSTLKVQPAELEDSGVYFCASSQQARPRDGYGYTFGSGTRLTVV.

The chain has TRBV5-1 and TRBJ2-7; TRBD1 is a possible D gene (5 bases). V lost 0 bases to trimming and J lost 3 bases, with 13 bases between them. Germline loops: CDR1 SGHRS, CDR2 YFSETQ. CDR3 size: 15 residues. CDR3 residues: CASSLAPGQDYEQYF. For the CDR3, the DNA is TGCGCCAGCAGCTTGGCCCCCGGACAAGACTACGAGCAGTACTTC.

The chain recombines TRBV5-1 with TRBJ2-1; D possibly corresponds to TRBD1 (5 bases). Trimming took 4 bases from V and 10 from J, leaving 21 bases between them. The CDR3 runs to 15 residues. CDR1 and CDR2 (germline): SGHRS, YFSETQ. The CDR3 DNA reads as TGCGCCAGCAGCCGGAAGTCCCCCCAGGGCGGAGAGCAGTTCTTC. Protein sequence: CASSRKSPQGGEQFF.

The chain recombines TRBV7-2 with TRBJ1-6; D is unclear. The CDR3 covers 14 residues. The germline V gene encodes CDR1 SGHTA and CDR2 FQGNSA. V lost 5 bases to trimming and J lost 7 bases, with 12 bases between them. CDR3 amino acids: CASSQASRNSPLHF. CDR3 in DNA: TGTGCCAGCAGCCAAGCCTCACGGAATTCACCCCTCCACTTT.

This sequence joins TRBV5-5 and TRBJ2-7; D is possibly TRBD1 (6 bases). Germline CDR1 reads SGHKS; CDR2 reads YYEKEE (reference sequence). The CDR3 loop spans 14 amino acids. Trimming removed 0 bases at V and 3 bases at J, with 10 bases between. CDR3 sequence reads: CASSLVTGIYEQYF. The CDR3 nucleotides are TGTGCCAGCAGCTTGGTAACAGGGATCTACGAGCAGTACTTC.

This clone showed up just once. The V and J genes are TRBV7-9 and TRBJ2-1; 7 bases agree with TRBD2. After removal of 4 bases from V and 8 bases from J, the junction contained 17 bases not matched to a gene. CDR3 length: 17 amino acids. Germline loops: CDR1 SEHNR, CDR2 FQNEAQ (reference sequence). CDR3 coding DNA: TGTGCCAGCAGCTCCCCCTGGATAGGGCGGGAGCGGGATGAGCAGTTCTTC. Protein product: CASSSPWIGRERDEQFF.

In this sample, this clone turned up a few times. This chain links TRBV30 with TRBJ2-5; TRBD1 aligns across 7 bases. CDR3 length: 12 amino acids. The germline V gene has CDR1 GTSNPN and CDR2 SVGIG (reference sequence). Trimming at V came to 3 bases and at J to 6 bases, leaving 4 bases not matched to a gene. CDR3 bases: TGTGCCTGGAGGAAGGGGGCGAAGACCCAGTACTTC. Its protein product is CAWRKGAKTQYF.

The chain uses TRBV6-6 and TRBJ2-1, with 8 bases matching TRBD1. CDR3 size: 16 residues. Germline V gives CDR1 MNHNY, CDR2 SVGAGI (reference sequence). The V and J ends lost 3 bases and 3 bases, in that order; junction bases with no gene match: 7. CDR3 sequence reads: CASSYFGQGGYNEQFF. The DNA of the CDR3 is TGTGCCAGCAGTTATTTCGGACAGGGCGGCTACAATGAGCAGTTCTTC.

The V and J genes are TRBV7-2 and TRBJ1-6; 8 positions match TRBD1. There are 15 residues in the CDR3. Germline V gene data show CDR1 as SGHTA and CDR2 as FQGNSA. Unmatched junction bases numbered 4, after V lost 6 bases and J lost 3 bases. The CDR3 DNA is TGTGCCAGCAGGTCTGACAGGGGCTATAATTCACCCCTCCACTTT. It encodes CASRSDRGYNSPLHF.

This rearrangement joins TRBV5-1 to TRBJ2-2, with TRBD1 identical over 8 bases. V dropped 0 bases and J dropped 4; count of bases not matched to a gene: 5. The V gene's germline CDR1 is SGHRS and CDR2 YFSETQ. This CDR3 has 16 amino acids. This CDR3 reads CASSLGQGAPTGELFF. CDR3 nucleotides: TGCGCCAGCAGCTTGGGCCAGGGGGCCCCCACCGGGGAGCTGTTTTTT.

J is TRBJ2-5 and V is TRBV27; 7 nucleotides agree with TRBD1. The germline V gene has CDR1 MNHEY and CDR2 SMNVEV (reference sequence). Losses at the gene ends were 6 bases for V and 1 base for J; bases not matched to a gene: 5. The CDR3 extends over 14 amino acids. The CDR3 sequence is CASRSTGVQETQYF. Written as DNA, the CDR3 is TGTGCCAGCAGATCCACAGGGGTCCAAGAGACCCAGTACTTC.

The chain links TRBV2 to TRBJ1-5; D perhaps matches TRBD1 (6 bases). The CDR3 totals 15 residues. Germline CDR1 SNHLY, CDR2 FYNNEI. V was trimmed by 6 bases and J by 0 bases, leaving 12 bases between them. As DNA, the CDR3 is TGTGCCAGCAGAGGGGGGGGTTATAGCAATCAGCCCCAGCATTTT. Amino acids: CASRGGGYSNQPQHF.

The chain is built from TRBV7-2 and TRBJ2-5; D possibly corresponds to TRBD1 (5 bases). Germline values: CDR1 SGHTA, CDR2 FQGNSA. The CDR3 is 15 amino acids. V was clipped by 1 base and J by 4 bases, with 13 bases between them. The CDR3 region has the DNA TGTGCCAGCAGCTTAGATGGGGCTATGGGAGAGACCCAGTACTTC. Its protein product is CASSLDGAMGETQYF.

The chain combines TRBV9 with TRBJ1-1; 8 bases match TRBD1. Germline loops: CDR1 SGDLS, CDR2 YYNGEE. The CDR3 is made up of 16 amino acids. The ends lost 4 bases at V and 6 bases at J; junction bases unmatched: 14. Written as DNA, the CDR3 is TGTGCCAGCAGCCCGACCATGCTCCAGGGGGCGGCTGAAGCTTTCTTT. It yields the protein CASSPTMLQGAAEAFF.

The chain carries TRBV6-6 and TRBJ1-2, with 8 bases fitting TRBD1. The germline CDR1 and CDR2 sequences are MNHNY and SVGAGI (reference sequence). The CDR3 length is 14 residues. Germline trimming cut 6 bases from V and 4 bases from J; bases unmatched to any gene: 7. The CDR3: CASSRTGLGYGYTF. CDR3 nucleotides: TGTGCCAGCAGCCGGACAGGGCTGGGCTATGGCTACACCTTC.

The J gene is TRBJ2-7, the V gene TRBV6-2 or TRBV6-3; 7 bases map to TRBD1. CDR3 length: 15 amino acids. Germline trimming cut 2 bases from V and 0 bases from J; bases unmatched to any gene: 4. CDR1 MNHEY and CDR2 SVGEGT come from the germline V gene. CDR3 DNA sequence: TGTGCCAGCAGTTACGGGGCAGGGGGCTCCTACGAGCAGTACTTC. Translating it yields CASSYGAGGSYEQYF.

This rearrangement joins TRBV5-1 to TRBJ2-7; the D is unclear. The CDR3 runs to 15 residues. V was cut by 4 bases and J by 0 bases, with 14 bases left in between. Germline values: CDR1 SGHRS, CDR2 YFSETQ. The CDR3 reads CASSSAPSTSYEQYF. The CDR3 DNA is TGCGCCAGCAGCAGCGCGCCTTCTACCTCCTACGAGCAGTACTTC.

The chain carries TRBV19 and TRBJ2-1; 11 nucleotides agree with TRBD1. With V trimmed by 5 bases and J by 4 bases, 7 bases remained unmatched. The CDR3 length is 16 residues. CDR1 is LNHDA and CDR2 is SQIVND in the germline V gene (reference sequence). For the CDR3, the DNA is TGTGCCAGTAGTCCCGGGGACAGGGGGTATTACAATGAGCAGTTCTTC. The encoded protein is CASSPGDRGYYNEQFF. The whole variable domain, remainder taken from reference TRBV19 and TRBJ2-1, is DGGITQSPKYLFRKEGQNVTLSCEQNLNHDAMYWYRQDPGQGLRLIYYSQIVNDFQKGDIAEGYSVSREKKESFPLTVTSAQKNPTAFYLCASSPGDRGYYNEQFFGPGTRLTVL.

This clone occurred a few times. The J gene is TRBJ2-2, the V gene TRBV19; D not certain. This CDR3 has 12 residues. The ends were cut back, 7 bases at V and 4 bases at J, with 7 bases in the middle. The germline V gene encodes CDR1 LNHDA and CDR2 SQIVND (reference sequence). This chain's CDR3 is CASKKRTGELFF. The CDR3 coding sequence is TGTGCCAGTAAGAAGCGCACCGGGGAGCTGTTTTTT.

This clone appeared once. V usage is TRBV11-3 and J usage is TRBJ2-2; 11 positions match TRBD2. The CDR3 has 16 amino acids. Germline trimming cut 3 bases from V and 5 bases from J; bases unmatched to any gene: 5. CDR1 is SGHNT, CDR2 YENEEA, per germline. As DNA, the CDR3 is TGTGCCAGCAGCTTTACTAGCGGGAGTAATACCGGGGAGCTGTTTTTT. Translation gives CASSFTSGSNTGELFF.

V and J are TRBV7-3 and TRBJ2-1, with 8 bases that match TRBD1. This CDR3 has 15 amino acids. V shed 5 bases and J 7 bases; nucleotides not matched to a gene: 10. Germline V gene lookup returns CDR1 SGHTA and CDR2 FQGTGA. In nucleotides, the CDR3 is TGTGCCAGCAGCCCCGCCCAGGGGGCGGGTAATGAGCAGTTCTTC. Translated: CASSPAQGAGNEQFF.

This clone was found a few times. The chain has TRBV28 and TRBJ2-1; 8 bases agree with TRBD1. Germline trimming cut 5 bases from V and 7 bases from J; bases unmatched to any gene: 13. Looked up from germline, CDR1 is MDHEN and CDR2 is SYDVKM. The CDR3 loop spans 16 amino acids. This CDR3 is CASSGATGGDRNEQFF. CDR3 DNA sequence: TGTGCCAGCAGTGGGGCCACAGGAGGGGACAGGAATGAGCAGTTCTTC.